The 30 T cell receptor beta chains listed next were all sequenced from one sample in a study of blood T cells in healthy people across ages. The use of a sample-barcoded 5' primer and a J-beta primer mix characterized a second PCR of about 6 to 11 cycles. Each CDR3 protein gets one entry after TCRdb re-called the 5' RACE reads with MiXCR. In the table there are nearly 800,000 distinct CDR3 sequences, 25% of which are singletons. The sample also formed part of further work on T cells of mothers and their children.

Specimen: blood. These receptors all stem from a boy aged 10-17 years in good health.

The gene calls are TRBV20-1 and TRBJ2-3; TRBD2 is a possible D gene (6 bases). The CDR3 spans 12 residues. V was pared by 3 bases and J by 6 bases, with 10 bases between. Per the germline V gene, CDR1 is DFQATT and CDR2 is SNEGSKA (reference sequence). CDR3 in amino acids: CSASVSGDTQYF. In DNA, the CDR3 is TGCAGTGCTAGTGTGAGCGGGGATACGCAGTATTTT.

This sequence joins TRBV4-1 and TRBJ2-7; no definite D call. V was trimmed by 4 bases and J by 5 bases, leaving 18 bases between them. The CDR3 runs to 15 residues. The germline V gene has CDR1 MGHRA and CDR2 YSYEKL. The CDR3 is CASSPMWGTVHEQYF. CDR3 bases: TGCGCCAGCAGCCCCATGTGGGGAACTGTACACGAGCAGTACTTC.

In this sample, this clonotype turned up many times. The chain carries TRBV27 and TRBJ2-5; D is undetermined. Trimming removed 5 bases from V and 4 bases from J, with 8 bases in between. Looked up from germline, CDR1 is MNHEY and CDR2 is SMNVEV (reference sequence). CDR3 length equals 12 residues. The CDR3 nucleotides are TGTGCCAGCAGTAAAGAAGGAGAGACCCAGTACTTC. Amino acids: CASSKEGETQYF.

The table lists this clonotype with a few counts. CDR3 amino acids: CASSYSISGVGHNEQFF. The CDR3 DNA is TGTGCCAGCAGTTACTCGATTAGCGGGGTAGGACACAATGAGCAGTTCTTC. The chain employs TRBV6-5 and TRBJ2-5, with TRBD2 matching over 8 bases. The J call may be wrong; the DNA end is better matched by TRBJ2-1. This CDR3 is 17 amino acids long. Germline V lookup: CDR1 MNHEY, CDR2 SVGAGI.

This clonotype was counted between two and nine times. V usage is TRBV7-9 and J usage is TRBJ1-4; unclear D gene. Germline V gene sequence: CDR1 SEHNR, CDR2 FQNEAQ (reference sequence). The CDR3 length is 11 residues. Trimming took off 5 bases at V and 8 bases at J, with 6 bases between the two ends. The CDR3 sequence is CASSAREKLFF. The CDR3, as DNA: TGTGCCAGCAGCGCCAGGGAAAAACTGTTTTTT.

The chain couples TRBV28 to TRBJ2-7, with TRBD2 identical over 12 bases. The CDR3 loop spans 16 amino acids. The V gene end was trimmed by 3 bases and the J gene end by 7 bases; junction bases not matched to a gene: 10. CDR1 is MDHEN, CDR2 SYDVKM, per germline. For the CDR3, the DNA is TGTGCCAGCAGTTTCTCCGCACTAGCGGGGGGAGGAGAGCAGTACTTC. Translated: CASSFSALAGGGEQYF.

The V gene is TRBV6-2 or TRBV6-3, the J gene TRBJ2-5; TRBD1 matches at 7 bases. CDR3 length equals 14 residues. Germline-derived CDR1 and CDR2 are MNHEY and SVGEGT. V lost 5 bases, J lost 2 bases, and 5 bases stayed unmatched. The CDR3: CASSRDSRQETQYF. The CDR3 DNA reads TGTGCCAGCAGTCGGGACAGTCGACAAGAGACCCAGTACTTC.

Of note for this clonotype: The junction shows a germline mismatch at one end, possibly a read error. The chain combines TRBV20-1 with TRBJ2-2; 10 bases are a match to TRBD2. The CDR3 is 15 amino acids. CDR1 is DFQATT and CDR2 is SNEGSKA in the germline V gene (reference sequence). The CDR3 here is CNARLAGVYTGELFF. The CDR3 DNA sequence: TGCAATGCTAGGCTAGCGGGGGTGTACACCGGGGAGCTGTTTTTT.

This clonotype was counted only a few times. The chain has TRBV6-6 and TRBJ2-7; no clear D gene. This CDR3 region has 13 residues. Trimming left V 10 bases short and J 0 bases short, with 13 bases between. CDR1 is MNHNY and CDR2 is SVGAGI in the germline V gene (reference sequence). CDR3 loop: CATYDGSSYEQYF. CDR3 nucleotide sequence: TGTGCCACATACGACGGAAGCTCCTACGAGCAGTACTTC.

The chain employs TRBV7-9 and TRBJ2-5; 7 bases fit TRBD1. The tail of the sequence fits TRBJ2-7 better, so the J call may be wrong. There are 16 residues in the CDR3. Germline loops: CDR1 SEHNR, CDR2 FQNEAQ (reference sequence). CDR3 nucleotide sequence: TGTGCCAGCAGCTCTACCAACCGGGACAGTTCCTACGAGCAGTACTTC. It yields the protein CASSSTNRDSSYEQYF.

This chain joins TRBV27 and TRBJ2-5; the D gene is possibly TRBD2 (6 bases). TRBJ2-7 matches the DNA end more closely, so the J call is doubtful. CDR1 MNHEY and CDR2 SMNVEV come from the germline V gene (reference sequence). The CDR3 contains 14 residues. The CDR3 loop reads CASSFSGAVSEQYF. The CDR3 coding sequence is TGTGCCAGCAGTTTCTCGGGAGCCGTGTCCGAGCAGTACTTC.

The J gene is TRBJ1-6, the V gene TRBV2, with 7 bases fitting TRBD1. CDR3 length equals 14 residues. From germline, CDR1 is SNHLY and CDR2 FYNNEI. Germline trimming cut 7 bases from V and 2 bases from J; bases unmatched to any gene: 2. CDR3 coding DNA: TGTGCCAGCACCGACAGGGCCTATAATTCACCCCTCCACTTT. Its protein is CASTDRAYNSPLHF.

This chain connects TRBV6-1 to TRBJ2-5; 7 bases line up with TRBD2. The last part of the DNA fits TRBJ2-7 better; the J call may be wrong. Germline CDR1 and CDR2: MNHNS and SASEGT. This CDR3 region has 15 residues. CDR3 bases: TGTGCCAGCAGTGAAGCGTCGGGAGGATCCTACGAGCAGTACTTC. Protein sequence: CASSEASGGSYEQYF.

This clonotype was observed a handful of times. The CDR3 DNA reads as TGTGCCATCAGGGACTCTGGAAACACCATATATTTT. Amino acid sequence: CAIRDSGNTIYF. The chain recombines TRBV10-3 with TRBJ1-3; D gene ambiguous. The germline V and J ends were trimmed by 6 bases and 0 bases, with 3 bases remaining between them. The CDR3 loop spans 12 amino acids. Germline V gene lookup returns CDR1 ENHRY and CDR2 SYGVKD.

Only a few counts were recorded for this clonotype. J is TRBJ1-2 and V is TRBV2; D is possibly TRBD1 (5 bases). The CDR3 totals 13 residues. V was pared by 6 bases and J by 8 bases, with 16 bases between. Germline values: CDR1 SNHLY, CDR2 FYNNEI. The CDR3 spells CASSQDMGVGYTF. The CDR3 region has the DNA TGTGCCAGCAGCCAAGACATGGGGGTAGGCTACACCTTC.

The chain has TRBV6-4 and TRBJ2-3; 8 positions agree with TRBD2. The CDR3 runs to 16 residues. CDR1 MRHNA and CDR2 SNTAGT come from the germline V gene. J was trimmed by 6 bases and V by 0 bases; bases with no gene match: 8. This chain's CDR3 is CASSDSSGRGPDTQYF. Here the CDR3 DNA reads TGTGCCAGCAGTGACTCCTCCGGGAGGGGCCCCGATACGCAGTATTTT.

This clonotype has a count of ten or more. The chain is built from TRBV14 and TRBJ2-1, with D perhaps TRBD1 (6 bases). Trimming left V 0 bases short and J 12 bases short, with 15 bases between. The CDR3 has 14 amino acids. Per germline, CDR1 SGHDN and CDR2 FVKESK. The CDR3 region has the DNA TGTGCCAGCAGCCAAGACTACAGGGCCAACCCGCAGTTCTTC. Residues: CASSQDYRANPQFF.

This clonotype was counted between two and nine times. A junction end diverges from the germline sequence, so it may reflect a read error. The chain uses TRBV12-3 or TRBV12-4 and TRBJ2-5; D may match TRBD1 or TRBD2 (6 bases each). There are 14 residues in the CDR3. The CDR3 nucleotides read TGTGCCAGCAGTATTTCCGCTATTCGGGGGCTGGTGCACTTC. As protein: CASSISAIRGLVHF.

This chain connects TRBV7-9 to TRBJ2-3; no clear D gene. Looked up from germline, CDR1 is SEHNR and CDR2 is FQNEAQ (reference sequence). V lost 5 bases and J 2 bases, leaving 14 bases between the germline ends. This CDR3 comprises 15 residues. The CDR3 spells CASSPLWTNTDTQYF. Written as DNA, the CDR3 is TGTGCCAGCAGCCCACTGTGGACCAACACAGATACGCAGTATTTT.

The genes are TRBV3-1 and TRBJ2-1; TRBD2 might be the D (6 bases). The J call may be faulty, since TRBJ2-7 better matches the DNA end. Germline V gene sequence: CDR1 LGHDT, CDR2 YNNKEL (reference sequence). The CDR3 consists of 14 residues. This CDR3 is CASSLGHGGYEQYF. Written as DNA, the CDR3 is TGTGCCAGCAGCCTAGGGCACGGGGGCTACGAGCAGTACTTC.

The chain joins TRBV29-1 to TRBJ2-7, with TRBD2 identical over 7 bases. Trimming took 7 bases from V and 3 from J; bases not matched to a gene: 12. The CDR3 contains 14 residues. Germline V lookup: CDR1 SQVTM, CDR2 ANQGSEA. The DNA for the CDR3 is TGCAGCGGCCGCGGGACTAAAGAGGACTACGAGCAGTACTTC. Protein sequence: CSGRGTKEDYEQYF.

The chain links TRBV6-2 or TRBV6-3 to TRBJ2-3; D remains ambiguous. Deletions cut 7 bases from V and 3 bases from J, with 5 bases between. Germline V gene lookup returns CDR1 MNHEY and CDR2 SVGEGT. The CDR3 loop spans 11 amino acids. The CDR3 coding sequence is TGTGCCAGCAAAGTTACAGATACGCAGTATTTT. It translates to CASKVTDTQYF.

V is TRBV3-1 and J is TRBJ1-4; no reliable D call. CDR3 length equals 12 residues. Germline V gives CDR1 LGHDT, CDR2 YNNKEL (reference sequence). With 0 bases removed from V and 10 bases from J, the gap between germline ends came to 6 bases. In DNA, the CDR3 is TGTGCCAGCAGCCAAGATAGTCCAAAACTGTTTTTT. Translation: CASSQDSPKLFF.

The chain couples TRBV12-3 or TRBV12-4 to TRBJ1-2, with 8 nucleotides matching TRBD1. J was trimmed by 5 bases and V by 4 bases; bases with no gene match: 6. The CDR3 length is 14 residues. CDR3 nucleotides: TGTGCCAGCAGTTCGACAGGGGTAGAGTATGGCTACACCTTC. Its protein is CASSSTGVEYGYTF.

The chain is built from TRBV6-6 and TRBJ1-2; D is perhaps TRBD1 (5 bases). Germline assignment: CDR1 MNHNY and CDR2 SVGAGI (reference sequence). The V gene lost 4 bases and the J gene lost 2 bases, with 8 bases spanning the gap. This CDR3 is 13 amino acids long. The CDR3 sequence is CASSSEGNYGYTF. The CDR3, as DNA: TGTGCCAGCAGTTCGGAGGGGAACTATGGCTACACCTTC.

A single count supports this clonotype. J is TRBJ2-2 and V is TRBV6-2 or TRBV6-3; D is perhaps TRBD1 (5 bases). Per the germline V gene, CDR1 is MNHEY and CDR2 is SVGEGT. The CDR3 has 12 amino acids. Trimming pared 5 bases from V and 9 bases from J, leaving 10 bases between. CDR3 region: CASSHDSRELFF. The CDR3 nucleotides are TGTGCCAGCAGTCACGACAGCCGGGAGCTGTTTTTT.

This clonotype was seen a few times. V gene TRBV12-5 combines with J gene TRBJ2-1, with D tentatively TRBD1 or TRBD2 (6 bases each). Germline V CDR1 and CDR2: LGHNT, FRNRAP. Deletions cut 0 bases from V and 3 bases from J, with 12 bases between. The CDR3 has 16 residues. CDR3 bases: TGTGCTAGTGGTTTGGTACAGGGACTGGACTACAATGAGCAGTTCTTC. Amino acids: CASGLVQGLDYNEQFF.

In DNA form, the CDR3 reads TGCGCCAGCAGCCAGTTAGCGGGAGCCGGCAATGAGCAGTTCTTC. Residues: CASSQLAGAGNEQFF. The V call is TRBV4-3, the J call TRBJ2-1, with TRBD2 matching over 9 bases. V was pared by 3 bases and J by 6 bases, with 6 bases of the junction left unmatched. Germline V lookup: CDR1 LGHNA, CDR2 YSLEER. The CDR3 consists of 15 residues.

This clonotype appeared a few times. The J gene is TRBJ2-7, the V gene TRBV4-1; D may correspond to TRBD1 or TRBD2 (5 bases each). The CDR3 spans 14 residues. The germline V and J ends were trimmed by 3 bases and 5 bases, with 14 bases remaining between them. Germline-derived CDR1 and CDR2 are MGHRA and YSYEKL. CDR3 coding DNA: TGCGCCAGCAGCCAGGGGGATGGGTCCCACGAGCAGTACTTC. This gives the protein CASSQGDGSHEQYF.

This chain uses TRBV27 with TRBJ2-3; 7 nucleotides agree with TRBD2. The CDR3 is made up of 17 amino acids. The germline CDR1 and CDR2 sequences are MNHEY and SMNVEV (reference sequence). After removal of 5 bases from V and 4 bases from J, the junction contained 15 bases not matched to a gene. The CDR3 bases are TGTGCCAGCAGTCCACCTAGCGTTTGGGCGGGGGCAGATACGCAGTATTTT. Amino acids: CASSPPSVWAGADTQYF.